This TCR beta chain is from a study of beta chain features in type 1 diabetes (dated by TCRdb to 2017 to 2018). Context from the whole study: Mean age, gender distribution, total cell number and subset yield did not differ between patients and healthy donors. A total of 85 million to 140 million sorted cells were examined across all samples, and the number of cells per subset was strongly correlated with RNA yield. In the study, recently diagnosed type 1 diabetes patients and matched healthy donors were compared on the TCRB repertoires of their sorted circulating CD4+ T cell subsets. Regulatory and stem cell-like memory subsets were obtained from only 8 patients and about eight healthy donors, while naive and central memory subsets were obtained from all 28 donors. General findings and caveats noted by the study authors: PCR may preferentially amplify shorter templates, but because patient and control samples were amplified and corrected together, any resulting skew would affect both groups equally. Type 1 diabetes patients showed a moderate but significant shortening of TCRB CDR3 length in all four CD4+ subsets. Naive, central memory and regulatory TCRB repertoires appeared to be more alike among patients than among healthy donors. Because cDNA was sequenced instead of genomic DNA, activated cells with high expression could be over-represented, although the groups did not differ in activation or CD3 levels. Because the HLA sub-analyses included only small numbers of individuals, any influence of HLA type on TCRB rearrangement was left unresolved. Fewer insertions and more nucleotide deletions at VDJ recombination sites were observed in patients with type 1 diabetes, implying thymic rearrangement abnormalities.

The CDR3 covers 12 residues, taking in both the cysteine and the phenylalanine. The sequence is cut down to CDR3 DNA, 36 bases in frame from base 1. CDR1 SGHVS and CDR2 FQNEAQ are derived from the germline V gene. V and J are truncated by 2 bases and 7 bases respectively, leaving an intervening sequence of 7 bases. All of the isolated RNA was reverse transcribed with the High Capacity cDNA Reverse Transcription Kit, so expressed TCRB transcripts were sequenced. Deep immunoSEQ sequencing was applied to naive, central memory and regulatory T cell samples, giving an average of about 3.57 million total reads per sample. After sorted cells were lysed in RLT buffer, RNA was extracted with DNase-treated RNeasy Micro or Mini kits, with the choice depending on cell number. Each cell subset was processed on its own to prevent cross-contamination, while patient and healthy donor samples were processed together. The immunoSEQ multiplex PCR was used to amplify TCRB sequences from cDNA, yielding 87-bp fragments that span the CDR3 region. Sequencing of the amplicons was performed on the Illumina HiSeq platform. The authors' analysis ran thus. PCR bias was computationally corrected using synthetic template baselines, reads within Hamming distance 2 were collapsed, and singletons that could not be merged were discarded. Reads were aligned to IMGT to assign V, D and J genes, CDR3 length, and insertions or deletions at six rearrangement sites. Within each subset, clonotype counts were normalized to sorted cell number, after which true diversity and Gini coefficients were computed with the tcR R package. The overlap coefficient, calculated on TCRB nucleotide sequences, was used to quantify repertoire sharing. Out-of-frame TCRB sequences from naive cells were analyzed as a proxy for the pre-selection repertoire. In TCRdb, the immuneACCESS table is reduced to in-frame sequences with V and J assigned. These tables do not hold every clone; where another copy was compared, an unresolved V gene accounts for under half, and the others remain unexplained. The DNA was the basis for D and trimming; V, J and clone size are from that table. The sample table records around 360,000 clones; roughly 12% of these occur just once. Jointly, the top ten make up about 0.01% of the sample.

As regards this clone: No antigen is known for it. Base qualities are not at hand, and no much larger clone is one base apart.

Each donor gave one peripheral blood draw, about 110 mL on average, collected into heparinised tubes. A BD FACSAria II and a panel including CD45RO, CCR7, CD25, CD127, CD95 and CD27 were used to sort naive, central memory, regulatory and stem cell-like memory CD4+ T cells. Purity was above 98% for every sorted population. Right away, PBMCs were isolated by Lymphoprep density gradient centrifugation and were stained directly, with no culture step. So that batch effects would be minimized, each experiment stained and sorted samples in pairs, pairing one healthy donor with one patient. Recombination linked TRBV7-8 to TRBJ2-3; there is no confident call for the D gene. This sequence originates from a woman between 18 and 30 years old with type 1 diabetes. The specimen sequenced was naive CD4+ T cells from blood. The intended sense of this specimen's cell subset or site label: true naive CD4+ T cells. This receptor carries the CDR3 CASSLMRYTQYF. The nucleotide sequence is given as TGTGCCAGCAGCTTAATGAGGTATACGCAGTATTTT.